Following are 17 T cell receptor beta chains from one sample sequenced in a study of early T cells in non-severe SARS-CoV-2 infection. TCRdb independently ran MiXCR on the 5' RACE reads; one entry per CDR3 protein. The top ten clones hold 9.5% to 15% of a sample with some 40,000 distinct CDR3 sequences, about 8% of them seen once. The sample here was whole blood, taken at baseline. All receptors come from an adult who was a healthcare worker with PCR-confirmed SARS-CoV-2 infection or an uninfected control (not recorded which).

This chain connects TRBV5-6 to TRBJ2-1; 11 bases are a match to TRBD2. The germline V gene has CDR1 SGHDT and CDR2 YYEEEE. Trimming cost V 4 bases and J 5 bases; bases outside gene matches: 2. This CDR3 is built from 14 residues. The CDR3, as DNA: TGTGCCAGCAGCGTGACTAGCGGGGACAATGAGCAGTTCTTC. Its translation: CASSVTSGDNEQFF.

This clonotype was counted ten times or more. The chain has TRBV6-2 or TRBV6-3 and TRBJ2-7; the D gene is possibly TRBD1 (6 bases). V was clipped by 7 bases and J by 2 bases, with 15 bases between them. The CDR3 is made up of 14 amino acids. Per the germline V gene, CDR1 is MNHEY and CDR2 is SVGEGT. CDR3 in amino acids: CASMGTGWTYEQYF. Written as DNA, the CDR3 is TGTGCCAGCATGGGCACAGGGTGGACCTACGAGCAGTACTTC.

This clonotype showed up many times. The chain carries TRBV15 and TRBJ1-4; D is possibly TRBD1 (5 bases). The CDR3 is made up of 14 amino acids. V was clipped by 8 bases and J by 8 bases, with 18 bases between them. The germline V gene has CDR1 LNHNV and CDR2 YYDKDF (reference sequence). The CDR3 DNA reads as TGTGCCACCGGGACGCATAAGCGGGAGGAAAAACTGTTTTTT. Amino acids: CATGTHKREEKLFF.

This chain uses TRBV11-2 with TRBJ1-4, with D hard to call. This CDR3 has 15 residues. V dropped 6 bases and J dropped 5 bases, with 16 bases sitting between them. Germline CDR1 and CDR2: SGHAT and FQNNGV. The CDR3 coding sequence is TGTGCCAGCAGAATTAGATCGGGTCCAAATGAAAAACTGTTTTTT. Translation: CASRIRSGPNEKLFF.

This clonotype has a count of ten or more. The chain is built from TRBV15 and TRBJ2-1, with no clear D. V shed 3 bases and J shed 6 bases, with 9 bases lying between them. CDR1 LNHNV and CDR2 YYDKDF come from the germline V gene (reference sequence). The CDR3 is 13 amino acids. The CDR3 region is CATSRTLGNEQFF. CDR3 nucleotide sequence: TGTGCCACCAGCAGGACCCTGGGCAATGAGCAGTTCTTC.

The chain recombines TRBV5-8 with TRBJ2-2; 8 nucleotides line up with TRBD2. Germline values: CDR1 SGHTS, CDR2 YDEGEE. This CDR3 spans 17 amino acids. V shed 7 bases, J shed 1 base, and the junction held 12 bases outside the gene matches. CDR3 region: CASAPSPSGGNTGELFF. CDR3 coding DNA: TGTGCCAGCGCGCCTTCCCCGAGCGGGGGGAACACCGGGGAGCTGTTTTTT.

This clonotype was detected a few times. The genes are TRBV7-9 and TRBJ1-1; D gene unclear. Germline V gives CDR1 SEHNR, CDR2 FQNEAQ (reference sequence). The CDR3 extends over 13 amino acids. The V and J ends lost 1 base and 4 bases respectively, with 7 bases between them. CDR3 sequence reads: CASSLERSTEAFF. The CDR3 nucleotides read TGTGCCAGCAGCTTAGAAAGGAGCACTGAAGCTTTCTTT.

This clonotype was seen more than once but under ten times. The gene calls are TRBV7-9 and TRBJ1-2; no clear D. The germline CDR1 and CDR2 sequences are SEHNR and FQNEAQ (reference sequence). The CDR3 contains 13 residues. The V gene lost 4 bases and the J gene lost 8 bases, with 14 bases spanning the gap. The CDR3 region has the DNA TGTGCCAGCAGCTCGACTCAACGAGAAGGCTACACCTTC. Translating gives CASSSTQREGYTF.

V and J are TRBV4-1 and TRBJ2-7; 7 nucleotides agree with TRBD1. From germline, CDR1 is MGHRA and CDR2 YSYEKL. CDR3 length: 15 amino acids. The V gene end was trimmed by 0 bases and the J gene end by 0 bases; junction bases not matched to a gene: 2. CDR3 residues: CASSQEDRISYEQYF. CDR3 nucleotide sequence: TGCGCCAGCAGCCAAGAGGACAGGATCTCCTACGAGCAGTACTTC.

A few counts support this clonotype. The CDR3 loop reads CASSFRNIQYF. The CDR3 region has the DNA TGTGCCAGCAGTTTCAGGAACATTCAGTACTTC. This chain uses TRBV12-3 or TRBV12-4 with TRBJ2-4; D remains unclear. V was cut by 3 bases and J by 7 bases, with 4 bases left in between. This CDR3 contains 11 residues.

The chain has TRBV5-1 and TRBJ2-7; D is tentatively TRBD1 or TRBD2 (5 bases each). The CDR3 loop spans 15 amino acids. The V gene lost 5 bases and the J gene lost 0 bases, with 15 bases spanning the gap. CDR1 is SGHRS, CDR2 YFSETQ, per germline. The CDR3 sequence is CASRLIPGSSYEQYF. The CDR3 DNA sequence: TGCGCCAGCAGATTGATCCCAGGGAGCTCCTACGAGCAGTACTTC.

This chain joins TRBV7-7 and TRBJ2-2; D remains unclear. This CDR3 is 16 amino acids long. Trimming removed 10 bases at V and 0 bases at J, with 18 bases between. Germline-derived CDR1 and CDR2 are SSHAT and FNYEAQ (reference sequence). The CDR3 loop is CAIPRFTSANTGELFF. The CDR3 DNA sequence: TGTGCCATCCCGCGGTTCACATCAGCGAACACCGGGGAGCTGTTTTTT.

This clonotype was observed a handful of times. This chain uses TRBV7-2 with TRBJ2-7; D may be TRBD1 (6 bases). Between the trimmed V and J ends, which lost 5 bases and 0 bases, there was a span of 8 bases. This CDR3 is built from 13 residues. Germline V CDR1 and CDR2: SGHTA, FQGNSA. CDR3 bases: TGTGCCAGCAGCCGGGACAACTCCTACGAGCAGTACTTC. It encodes CASSRDNSYEQYF.

At least ten counts were recorded for this clonotype. The chain links TRBV7-9 to TRBJ2-7, with D perhaps TRBD1 (6 bases). The CDR3 extends over 15 amino acids. Germline V CDR1 and CDR2: SEHNR, FQNEAQ (reference sequence). V dropped 4 bases and J dropped 6 bases, with 19 bases sitting between them. CDR3 bases: TGTGCCAGCAGCTCGGGCCAGCAGGGGTTGGGCGAGCAGTACTTC. Its translation: CASSSGQQGLGEQYF.

J is TRBJ2-5 and V is TRBV28, with D unclear. The CDR3 loop spans 14 amino acids. The germline CDR1 and CDR2 sequences are MDHEN and SYDVKM. V lost 1 base to trimming and J lost 0 bases, with 6 bases between them. The CDR3 region is CASSLYADQETQYF. CDR3 nucleotides: TGTGCCAGCAGTTTATATGCAGACCAAGAGACCCAGTACTTC.

The genes are TRBV7-8 and TRBJ1-2; 7 bases agree with TRBD1. The CDR3 totals 16 residues. The V gene's germline CDR1 is SGHVS and CDR2 FQNEAQ. Trimming took 2 bases from V and 3 from J; bases not matched to a gene: 9. The CDR3 reads CASSLRGGGTDYGYTF. The CDR3 DNA is TGTGCCAGCAGCTTACGAGGGGGCGGGACCGACTATGGCTACACCTTC.

This clonotype has only a few counts. This chain links TRBV6-1 with TRBJ2-5; TRBD2 matches at 9 bases. In germline, CDR1 is MNHNS, CDR2 SASEGT. J gave up 2 bases and V 1 base, and 2 bases lay outside the gene matches. The CDR3 is made up of 15 amino acids. CDR3 bases: TGTGCCAGCAGTGAAGGTGCGGGGGGGCAAGAGACCCAGTACTTC. Protein: CASSEGAGGQETQYF.